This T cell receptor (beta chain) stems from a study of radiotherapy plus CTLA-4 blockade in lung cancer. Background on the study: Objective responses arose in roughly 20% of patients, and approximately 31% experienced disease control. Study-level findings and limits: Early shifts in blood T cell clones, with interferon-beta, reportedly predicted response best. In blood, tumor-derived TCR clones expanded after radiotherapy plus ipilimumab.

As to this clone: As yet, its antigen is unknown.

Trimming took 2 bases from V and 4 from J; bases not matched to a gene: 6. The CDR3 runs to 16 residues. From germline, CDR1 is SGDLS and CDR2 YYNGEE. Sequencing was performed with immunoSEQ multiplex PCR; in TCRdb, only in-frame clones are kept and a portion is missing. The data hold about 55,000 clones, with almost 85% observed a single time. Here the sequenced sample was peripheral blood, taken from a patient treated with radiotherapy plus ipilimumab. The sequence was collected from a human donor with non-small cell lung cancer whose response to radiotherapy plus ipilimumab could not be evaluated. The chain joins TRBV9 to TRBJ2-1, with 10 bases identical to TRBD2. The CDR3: CASSVGTSVQYNEQFF. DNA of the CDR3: TGTGCCAGCAGCGTTGGGACTAGCGTCCAATACAATGAGCAGTTCTTC.